This T cell receptor beta chain comes out of a study of cytomegalovirus exposure and HLA in healthy donors. The germline V gene encodes CDR1 SGHNT and CDR2 YYREEE (reference sequence). CDR3 length: 15 residues. The V gene end was trimmed by 4 bases and the J gene end by 1 base; junction bases not matched to a gene: 7. The study ran its PCR with 60 Vbeta and 13 Jbeta primers. The repertoire was sequenced with immunoSEQ multiplex PCR; TCRdb's copy has only in-frame clones and lacks some. The sample has approximately 120,000 clones, 77% seen once. The TCR sequence derives from a man aged 35 to 55 in good health and CMV-seropositive. Sequencing was carried out using PBMCs. The chain is built from TRBV5-4 and TRBJ1-1; 7 nucleotides agree with TRBD1. The CDR3 nucleotides are TGTGCCAGCAGCCCAGACGGGACAGCGAACACTGAAGCTTTCTTT. This codes for CASSPDGTANTEAFF. Variable domain in full (rest from reference TRBV5-4 and TRBJ1-1): ETGVTQSPTHLIKTRGQQVTLRCSSQSGHNTVSWYQQALGQGPQFIFQYYREEENGRGNFPPRFSGLQFPNYSSELNVNALELDDSALYLCASSPDGTANTEAFFGQGTRLTVV.